Listed here are 3 T cell receptor beta chains from one sample, sequenced in a study of post-analysis software for immune sequencing data. Incorporated into the TCR beta cDNA libraries were unique molecular identifiers, which served to reduce PCR and sequencing biases. Via MiXCR, TCRdb re-called the PCR reads, giving one row per CDR3 protein. The data show roughly 540,000 distinct CDR3 sequences, less than 40% seen once. Antigen specificity for these receptors is unknown. The study's findings and limits: The study found TRBV5-6, TRBV5-1 and TRBV20-1 among about 5 TRBV segments more frequent in patients than controls.

The material sequenced was blood. These receptors all stem from a girl under 18 with multiple sclerosis.

This clonotype was counted a few times. The genes are TRBV5-1 and TRBJ2-4, with D maybe TRBD2 (5 bases). CDR3 length: 13 amino acids. Germline CDR1 reads SGHRS; CDR2 reads YFSETQ. With 7 bases removed from V and 5 bases from J, the gap between germline ends came to 13 bases. This CDR3 reads CASRKGEENIQYF. In DNA, the CDR3 is TGCGCCAGCCGCAAGGGAGAAGAAAACATTCAGTACTTC.

This clonotype was counted a few times. The chain recombines TRBV29-1 with TRBJ2-1; TRBD2 aligns across 12 bases. Looked up from germline, CDR1 is SQVTM and CDR2 is ANQGSEA. Trimming removed 2 bases from V and 1 base from J; junction bases left unmatched: 15. CDR3 length: 20 amino acids. The CDR3 DNA reads TGCAGCGTTGAACGGAACGGACTAGCGGGGACGGGGTGGTCCTACAATGAGCAGTTCTTC. Translation gives CSVERNGLAGTGWSYNEQFF.

V is TRBV20-1 and J is TRBJ2-3, with 10 bases lining up with TRBD2. CDR1 and CDR2 (germline): DFQATT, SNEGSKA (reference sequence). This CDR3 region has 15 residues. V was pared by 6 bases and J by 5 bases, with 11 bases of the junction left unmatched. Written as DNA, the CDR3 is TGCAGTGCCATACTAGCGGGGACCTTCGGAGATACGCAGTATTTT. Residues: CSAILAGTFGDTQYF.